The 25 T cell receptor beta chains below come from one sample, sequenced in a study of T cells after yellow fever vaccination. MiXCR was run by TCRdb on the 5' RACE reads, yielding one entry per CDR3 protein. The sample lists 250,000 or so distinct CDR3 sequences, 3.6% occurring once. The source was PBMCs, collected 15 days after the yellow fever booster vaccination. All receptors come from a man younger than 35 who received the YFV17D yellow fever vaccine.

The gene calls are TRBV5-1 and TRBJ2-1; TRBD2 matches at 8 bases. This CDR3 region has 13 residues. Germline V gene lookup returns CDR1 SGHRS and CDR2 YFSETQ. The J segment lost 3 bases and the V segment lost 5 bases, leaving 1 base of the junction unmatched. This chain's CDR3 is CASRLADYNEQFF. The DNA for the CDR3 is TGCGCCAGCAGACTAGCGGACTACAATGAGCAGTTCTTC.

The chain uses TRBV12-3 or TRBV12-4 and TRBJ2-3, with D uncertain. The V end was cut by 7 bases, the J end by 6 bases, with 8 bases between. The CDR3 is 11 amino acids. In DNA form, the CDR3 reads TGTGCCAGCACCATCAGGGATACGCAGTATTTT. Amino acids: CASTIRDTQYF.

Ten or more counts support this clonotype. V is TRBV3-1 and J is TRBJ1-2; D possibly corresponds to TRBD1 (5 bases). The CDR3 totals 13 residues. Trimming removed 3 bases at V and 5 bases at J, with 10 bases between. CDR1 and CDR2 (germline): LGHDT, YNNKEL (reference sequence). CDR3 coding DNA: TGTGCCAGCAGCCAGCAGGGAGGGTATGGCTACACCTTC. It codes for CASSQQGGYGYTF. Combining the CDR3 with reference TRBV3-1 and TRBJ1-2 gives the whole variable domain DTAVSQTPKYLVTQMGNDKSIKCEQNLGHDTMYWYKQDSKKFLKIMFSYNNKELIINETVPNRFSPKSPDKAHLNLHINSLELGDSAVYFCASSQQGGYGYTFGSGTRLTVV.

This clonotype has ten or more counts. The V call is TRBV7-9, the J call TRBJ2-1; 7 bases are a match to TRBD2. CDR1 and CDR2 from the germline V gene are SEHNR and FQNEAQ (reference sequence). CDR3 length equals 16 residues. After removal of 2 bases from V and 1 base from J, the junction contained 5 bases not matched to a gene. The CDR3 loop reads CASSLSLAASYNEQFF. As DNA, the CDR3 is TGTGCCAGCAGCTTATCCCTAGCGGCTTCCTACAATGAGCAGTTCTTC.

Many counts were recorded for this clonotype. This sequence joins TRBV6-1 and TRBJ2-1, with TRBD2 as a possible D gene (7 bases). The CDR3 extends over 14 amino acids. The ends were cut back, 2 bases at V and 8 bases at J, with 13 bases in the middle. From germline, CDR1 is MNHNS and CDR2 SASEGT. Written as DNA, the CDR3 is TGTGCCAGCAGTGAATCCTGGGGGGGGCATGAGCAGTTCTTC. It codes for CASSESWGGHEQFF.

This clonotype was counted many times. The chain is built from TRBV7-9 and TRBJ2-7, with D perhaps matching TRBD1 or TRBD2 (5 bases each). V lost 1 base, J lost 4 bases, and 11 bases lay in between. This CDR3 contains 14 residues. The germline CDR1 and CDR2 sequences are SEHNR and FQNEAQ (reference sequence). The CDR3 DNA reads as TGTGCCAGCAGCTTAGGTCGAGGGACGTACGAGCAGTACTTC. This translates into CASSLGRGTYEQYF.

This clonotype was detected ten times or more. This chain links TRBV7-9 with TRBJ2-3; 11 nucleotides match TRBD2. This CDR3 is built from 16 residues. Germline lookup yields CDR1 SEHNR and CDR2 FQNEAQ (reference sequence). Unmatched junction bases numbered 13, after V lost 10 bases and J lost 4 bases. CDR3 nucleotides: TGTGCCACCCTACCCCTAGCGGGGGGTGGCGCAGATACGCAGTATTTT. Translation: CATLPLAGGGADTQYF.

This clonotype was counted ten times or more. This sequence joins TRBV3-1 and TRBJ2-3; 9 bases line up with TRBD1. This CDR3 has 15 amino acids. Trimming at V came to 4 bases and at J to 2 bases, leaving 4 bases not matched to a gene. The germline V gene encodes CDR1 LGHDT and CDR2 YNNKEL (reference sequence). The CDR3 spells CASSPDRGVTDTQYF. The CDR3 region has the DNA TGTGCCAGCAGCCCGGACAGGGGAGTCACAGATACGCAGTATTTT.

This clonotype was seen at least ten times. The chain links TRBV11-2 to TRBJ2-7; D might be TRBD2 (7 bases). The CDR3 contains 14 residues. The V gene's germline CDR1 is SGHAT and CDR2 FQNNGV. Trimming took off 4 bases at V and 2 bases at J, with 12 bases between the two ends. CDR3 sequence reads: CASSSGGPTYEQYF. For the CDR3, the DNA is TGTGCCAGCAGCTCCGGGGGGCCAACCTACGAGCAGTACTTC.

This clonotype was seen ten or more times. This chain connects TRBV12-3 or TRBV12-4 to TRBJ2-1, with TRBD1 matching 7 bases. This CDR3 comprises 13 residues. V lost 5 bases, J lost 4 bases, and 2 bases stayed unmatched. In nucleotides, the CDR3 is TGTGCCAGCAGTACGGGACAGTACAATGAGCAGTTCTTC. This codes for CASSTGQYNEQFF.

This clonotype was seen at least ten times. The CDR3: CASSAGTEDEQYV. The CDR3 bases are TGTGCCAGCTCAGCCGGGACAGAAGACGAGCAGTACGTC. V usage is TRBV18 and J usage is TRBJ2-7, with TRBD1 matching 7 bases. The J segment lost 5 bases and the V segment lost 5 bases, leaving 6 bases of the junction unmatched. This CDR3 has 13 residues. Germline V gene sequence: CDR1 KGHSH, CDR2 LQKENI.

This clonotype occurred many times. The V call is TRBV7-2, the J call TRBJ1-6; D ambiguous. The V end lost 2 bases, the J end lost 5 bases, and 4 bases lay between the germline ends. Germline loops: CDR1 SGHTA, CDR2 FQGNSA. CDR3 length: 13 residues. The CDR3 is CASSLQNNSPLHF. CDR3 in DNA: TGTGCCAGCAGCTTACAGAATAATTCACCCCTCCACTTT.

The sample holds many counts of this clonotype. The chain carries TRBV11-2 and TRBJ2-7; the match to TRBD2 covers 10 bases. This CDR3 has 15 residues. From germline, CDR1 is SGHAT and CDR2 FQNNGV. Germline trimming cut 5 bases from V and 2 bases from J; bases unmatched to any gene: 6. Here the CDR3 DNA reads TGTGCCAGCAGCAGACTAGCGGGCGGCCCCTACGAGCAGTACTTC. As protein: CASSRLAGGPYEQYF.

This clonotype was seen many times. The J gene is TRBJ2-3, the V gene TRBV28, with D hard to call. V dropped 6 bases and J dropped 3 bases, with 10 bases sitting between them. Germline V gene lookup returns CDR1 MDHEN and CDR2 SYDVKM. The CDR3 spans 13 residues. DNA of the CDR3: TGTGCCAGCAGCCGCTGGCTGACAGATACGCAGTATTTT. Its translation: CASSRWLTDTQYF.

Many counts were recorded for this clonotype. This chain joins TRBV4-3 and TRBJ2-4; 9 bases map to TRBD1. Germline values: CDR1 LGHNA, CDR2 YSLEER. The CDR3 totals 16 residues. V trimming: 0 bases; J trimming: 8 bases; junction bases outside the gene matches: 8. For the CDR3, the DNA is TGCGCCAGCAGCCAAGATCACCGTGACAGGGGGGACATTCAGTACTTC. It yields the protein CASSQDHRDRGDIQYF.

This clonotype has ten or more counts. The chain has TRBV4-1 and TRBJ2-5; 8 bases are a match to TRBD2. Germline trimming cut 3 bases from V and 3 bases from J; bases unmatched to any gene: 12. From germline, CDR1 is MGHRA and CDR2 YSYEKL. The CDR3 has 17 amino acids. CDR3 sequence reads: CASSQGSQRGLKETQYF. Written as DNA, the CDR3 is TGCGCCAGCAGCCAGGGGAGTCAGCGGGGGTTAAAAGAGACCCAGTACTTC.

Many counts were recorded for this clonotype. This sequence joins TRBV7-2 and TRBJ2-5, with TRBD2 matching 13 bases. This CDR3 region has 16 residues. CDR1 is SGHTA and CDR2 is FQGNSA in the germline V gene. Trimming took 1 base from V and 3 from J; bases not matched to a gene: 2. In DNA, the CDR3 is TGTGCCAGCAGCTTAGAACTAGCGGGGGGGAAAGAGACCCAGTACTTC. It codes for CASSLELAGGKETQYF.

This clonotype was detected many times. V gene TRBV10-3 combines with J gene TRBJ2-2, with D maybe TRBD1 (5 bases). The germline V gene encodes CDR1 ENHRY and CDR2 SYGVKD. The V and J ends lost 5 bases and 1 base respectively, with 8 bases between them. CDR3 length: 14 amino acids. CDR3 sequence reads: CAISPTGNTGELFF. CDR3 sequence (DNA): TGTGCCATCAGTCCTACAGGGAACACCGGGGAGCTGTTTTTT.

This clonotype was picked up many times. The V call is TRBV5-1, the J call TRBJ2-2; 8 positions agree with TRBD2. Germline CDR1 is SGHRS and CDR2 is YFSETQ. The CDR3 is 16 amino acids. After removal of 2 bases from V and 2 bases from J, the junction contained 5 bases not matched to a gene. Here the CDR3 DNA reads TGCGCCAGCAGCTTTATGACTAGCGCCAACACCGGGGAGCTGTTTTTT. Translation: CASSFMTSANTGELFF.

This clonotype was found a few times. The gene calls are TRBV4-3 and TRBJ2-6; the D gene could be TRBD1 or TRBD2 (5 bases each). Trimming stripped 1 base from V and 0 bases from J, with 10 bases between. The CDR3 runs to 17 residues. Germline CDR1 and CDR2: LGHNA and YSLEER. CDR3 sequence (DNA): TGCGCCAGCAGCCAAGTAGTCGGGACCTCTGGGGCCAACGTCCTGACTTTC. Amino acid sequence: CASSQVVGTSGANVLTF.

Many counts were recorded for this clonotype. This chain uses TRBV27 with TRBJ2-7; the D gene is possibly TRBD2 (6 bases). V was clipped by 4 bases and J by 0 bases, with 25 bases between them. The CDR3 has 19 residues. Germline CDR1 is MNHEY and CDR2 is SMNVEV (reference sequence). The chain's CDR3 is CASSSWGRVPGGSSYEQYF. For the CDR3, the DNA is TGTGCCAGCAGTTCCTGGGGCAGGGTCCCCGGGGGTAGCTCCTACGAGCAGTACTTC.

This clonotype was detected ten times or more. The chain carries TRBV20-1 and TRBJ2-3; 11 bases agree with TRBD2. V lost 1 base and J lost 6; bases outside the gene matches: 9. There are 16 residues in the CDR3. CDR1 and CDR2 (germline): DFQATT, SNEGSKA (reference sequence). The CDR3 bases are TGCAGTGCTAGAGCGACTAGCGGGGTAATAGGGGATACGCAGTATTTT. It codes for CSARATSGVIGDTQYF.

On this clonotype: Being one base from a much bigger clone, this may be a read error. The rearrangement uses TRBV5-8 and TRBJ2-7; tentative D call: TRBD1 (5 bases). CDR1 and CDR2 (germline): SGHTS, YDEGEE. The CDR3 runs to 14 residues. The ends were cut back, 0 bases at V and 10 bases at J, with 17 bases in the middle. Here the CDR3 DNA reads TGTGCCAGCAGCTTGGCCCTAGGGGATCCCCGCCAGTACGTC. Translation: CASSLALGDPRQYV.

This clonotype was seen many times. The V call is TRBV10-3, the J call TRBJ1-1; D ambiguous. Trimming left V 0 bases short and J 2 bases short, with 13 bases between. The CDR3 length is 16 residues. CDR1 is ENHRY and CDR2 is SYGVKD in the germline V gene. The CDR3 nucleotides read TGTGCCATCAGTGAGTCCGGCAGTTTGACTAACACTGAAGCTTTCTTT. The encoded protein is CAISESGSLTNTEAFF.

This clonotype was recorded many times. DNA for the CDR3: TGTGCCAGCAGCGCCGCTCCTGGCAATGAGCAGTTCTTC. Its translation: CASSAAPGNEQFF. V gene TRBV7-7 combines with J gene TRBJ2-1; D remains ambiguous. V lost 5 bases and J 6 bases, leaving 11 bases between the germline ends. Germline CDR1 is SSHAT and CDR2 is FNYEAQ (reference sequence). The CDR3 spans 13 residues.